This T cell receptor beta chain was captured by sequencing in a study of T cell responses to AZD1222 COVID-19 vaccine. Whole-study findings and limits: When two AZD1222 doses had been given, Spike-specific TCR breadth and depth rose. Repertoire sampling was restricted to post-peak T cell response timepoints.

This clone was found once. Its target is unknown. Data came from immunoSEQ multiplex PCR; TCRdb stores just in-frame clones and leaves some out. The table records some 90,000 clones, over 80% of them present only once. This sequence originates from an adult in good health. The sequencing here drew on peripheral blood, taken on day 0 of AZD1222 vaccination.

The CDR3: CATSDLPGAGEGSNQPQHF. In DNA form, the CDR3 reads TGTGCCACCAGTGATTTGCCAGGGGCCGGGGAGGGGAGCAATCAGCCCCAGCATTTT. This chain joins TRBV24-1 and TRBJ1-5, with D possibly being TRBD1 (6 bases). CDR1 is KGHDR and CDR2 is SFDVKD in the germline V gene. V lost 0 bases and J lost 1, with 18 bases in between. The CDR3 runs 19 residues.